Listed below are T cell receptor beta chains from one sample, sequenced in a study of lymphopenia after photon versus proton radiotherapy. The assay was immunoSEQ multiplex PCR, and TCRdb's table has in-frame clones only and misses some. The table includes 60,000 or so clones, around 85% detected once. This specimen consisted of peripheral blood, obtained from a patient treated with photon-based radiotherapy. The receptors stem from a man aged 40-49 years with gastric cancer. CDR3s leave out the opening cysteine and the closing phenylalanine or tryptophan. Fields, in order: V gene, CDR3 protein.

V: TRBV10-2; CDR3: ASSGGQGYGYT
V: TRBV9; CDR3: ASSVADRPSYEQY
V: TRBV6-1; CDR3: ASSVGQGWTDTQY
V: TRBV4-1; CDR3: ASSQDQGTGELF
V: TRBV27; CDR3: ASTSAQGTGGYT
V: TRBV27; CDR3: ASSSGNYGYT
V: TRBV9; CDR3: ASSLLHSGGAHEQF
V: TRBV10-3; CDR3: AISGPDYPPQY
V: TRBV29-1; CDR3: SVYSTEAF
V: TRBV5-1; CDR3: ASSLPLGDNSPLH
V: TRBV7-3; CDR3: ASSPGTGGNTEAF
V: TRBV7-6; CDR3: ASRNTGGGGKLF
V: TRBV5-6; CDR3: ASRSGTGGNTIY
V: TRBV30; CDR3: AWSVRGNTIY
V: TRBV9; CDR3: ASSVGDRARIGSPLH
V: TRBV5-1; CDR3: ASSLGTGRRDTEAF
V: TRBV7-9; CDR3: ASSFLGRTGGEYNSPLH
V: TRBV2; CDR3: ASRDQTGSNEKLF
V: TRBV15; CDR3: ATSTDSYNEQF
V: TRBV15; CDR3: ATSAGPLNTEAF
V: TRBV6-1; CDR3: ASSRAGTGELF
V: TRBV7-6; CDR3: ASSEDVSRTDTQY
V: TRBV19; CDR3: ASSMDKGNSPLH
V: TRBV5-1; CDR3: ASSLAPNTEAF
V: TRBV6-5; CDR3: ASSYGGGMSEAF
V: TRBV5-1; CDR3: ASSFRYEQY
V: TRBV7-2; CDR3: ASSLMGAVGGNQPQH
V: TRBV4-1; CDR3: ASSQVFQGTTEAF
V: TRBV5-1; CDR3: ASSDGTGGPYEQY
V: TRBV11-1; CDR3: ASSQRASGGPSQY
V: TRBV7-8; CDR3: ASSLGQANYGYT
V: TRBV5-4; CDR3: ASSLGRSNQPQH
V: TRBV27; CDR3: ASSSGVHPSNQPQH
V: TRBV6-5; CDR3: ASSYSKGSYNSPLH
V: TRBV19; CDR3: ASSIGPRDRENTIY